This TCR beta chain originates from a study of CD8+ T cells in alopecia areata. Study-wide background: Treated patients took oral tofacitinib at 5 to 10 mg twice daily.

Treatment indicated: oral pan-JAK inhibitor, 5-10 mg twice daily. Lesional scalp punch biopsies and peripheral blood were collected from alopecia areata patients. Points from the study as a whole: Across lesional scalp, and particularly alopecia totalis/universalis, clonality surpassed that of normal scalp.

cDNA prepared by RNA extraction and subsequent reverse transcription served as the template for sequencing. Measured with immunoSEQ multiplex PCR; TCRdb has only the in-frame clones, and not every one. The repertoire holds some 100,000 clones, with approximately 63% as singletons. This clone has only a few counts. Antigen specificity is unknown. This sequence was found in a human donor with alopecia areata. Sequences were derived from CD8+ T cells sorted from blood, sampled at roughly week 55, from a patient treated with tofacitinib.

The CDR3: CASSQVGGANVLTF. In nucleotides, the CDR3 is TGCGCCAGCAGCCAAGTTGGGGGGGCCAACGTCCTGACTTTC. The rearrangement uses TRBV4-1 and TRBJ2-6; D ambiguous. There are 14 residues in the CDR3. Germline CDR1 MGHRA, CDR2 YSYEKL. V was shortened by 1 base and J by 4 bases, with 5 bases between the two germline ends.